The 27 T cell receptor beta chains listed next were all sequenced from one sample in a study of shared clonotypes between healthy human individuals. Sequencing used immunoSEQ multiplex PCR; TCRdb keeps in-frame clones, though not all of them. Among approximately 1,500,000 clones listed, nearly 99% were seen once. Specimen: naive CD4+ T cells sorted from blood. Sample subset: CD45RA+ positively selected. The receptors shown here come from a man younger than 40 in good health.

The chain employs TRBV28 and TRBJ2-7; 7 bases match TRBD1. Germline lookup yields CDR1 MDHEN and CDR2 SYDVKM. Trimming at V came to 3 bases and at J to 10 bases, leaving 9 bases not matched to a gene. The CDR3 is 13 residues long. Here the CDR3 reads CASSLGDSGGQYF. The CDR3 bases are TGTGCCAGCAGTTTGGGGGACAGTGGCGGCCAGTACTTC. Based on the CDR3 plus reference TRBV28 and TRBJ2-7, the full variable domain is DVKVTQSSRYLVKRTGEKVFLECVQDMDHENMFWYRQDPGLGLRLIYFSYDVKMKEKGDIPEGYSVSREKKERFSLILESASTNQTSMYLCASSLGDSGGQYFGPGTRLTVT.

The rearrangement uses TRBV25-1 and TRBJ1-2; 9 bases line up with TRBD1. This CDR3 comprises 16 residues. CDR1 and CDR2 (germline): MGHDK, SYGVNS. The V gene end was trimmed by 6 bases and the J gene end by 2 bases; junction bases not matched to a gene: 10. CDR3 loop: CASRRTGGAGNYGYTF. The DNA for the CDR3 is TGTGCCAGCAGGCGAACAGGGGGCGCGGGGAACTATGGCTACACCTTC.

V gene TRBV2 combines with J gene TRBJ2-5; D might be TRBD1 or TRBD2, each matching 6 bases. Germline CDR1 SNHLY, CDR2 FYNNEI. Trimming left V 2 bases short and J 7 bases short, with 11 bases between. The CDR3 totals 13 residues. The CDR3 region has the DNA TGTGCCAGCAGTGAAACCGGGGGCGGGACCCAGTACTTC. Residues: CASSETGGGTQYF.

This chain joins TRBV29-1 and TRBJ2-1, with 9 bases aligning to TRBD1. Trimming took 5 bases from V and 4 from J; bases not matched to a gene: 6. Per the germline V gene, CDR1 is SQVTM and CDR2 is ANQGSEA. The CDR3 has 14 residues. The CDR3 protein is CSVRGQGLYNEQFF. Written as DNA, the CDR3 is TGCAGCGTTCGGGGACAGGGCCTATACAATGAGCAGTTCTTC.

The genes are TRBV5-1 and TRBJ2-5; D perhaps matches TRBD1 (5 bases). In germline, CDR1 is SGHRS, CDR2 YFSETQ. V was trimmed by 0 bases and J by 10 bases, leaving 10 bases between them. The CDR3 is made up of 12 amino acids. The CDR3 coding sequence is TGCGCCAGCAGCTTGGGGCAGGGCGACCAGTACTTC. Its translation is CASSLGQGDQYF.

The genes are TRBV19 and TRBJ2-7; a possible D gene is TRBD1 (6 bases). Per the germline V gene, CDR1 is LNHDA and CDR2 is SQIVND (reference sequence). Trimming took off 5 bases at V and 2 bases at J, with 13 bases between the two ends. The CDR3 is made up of 14 amino acids. The CDR3 spells CASSHGGTAYEQYF. CDR3 DNA sequence: TGTGCCAGTAGTCATGGGGGCACAGCCTACGAGCAGTACTTC.

The chain employs TRBV6-5 and TRBJ1-3; D call uncertain. The CDR3 is 16 amino acids. Germline V gene lookup returns CDR1 MNHEY and CDR2 SVGAGI. Trimming removed 2 bases at V and 2 bases at J, with 13 bases between. Written as DNA, the CDR3 is TGTGCCAGCAGTTACAGGTCTCCTCCCGCTGGAAACACCATATATTTT. It encodes CASSYRSPPAGNTIYF.

V is TRBV5-6 and J is TRBJ2-7; D is possibly TRBD2 (5 bases). Germline V lookup: CDR1 SGHDT, CDR2 YYEEEE. The CDR3 runs 14 residues. Trimming stripped 3 bases from V and 0 bases from J, with 10 bases between. The CDR3 here is CASSWRTYSYEQYF. The CDR3 nucleotides read TGTGCCAGCAGCTGGAGGACTTACTCCTACGAGCAGTACTTC. Drawing the rest from reference TRBV5-6 and TRBJ2-7, the complete variable domain is DAGVTQSPTHLIKTRGQQVTLRCSPKSGHDTVSWYQQALGQGPQFIFQYYEEEERQRGNFPDRFSGHQFPNYSSELNVNALLLGDSALYLCASSWRTYSYEQYFGPGTRLTVT.

This clone was observed a single time. V and J are TRBV5-5 and TRBJ1-2; D perhaps matches TRBD1 (5 bases). CDR3 length: 13 amino acids. V gave up 4 bases and J gave up 4 bases, with 11 bases separating them. In germline, CDR1 is SGHKS, CDR2 YYEKEE (reference sequence). The CDR3 bases are TGTGCCAGCAGCGTAGCGGGGGGCTATGGCTACACCTTC. Its protein product is CASSVAGGYGYTF.

J is TRBJ2-2 and V is TRBV19, with TRBD1 identical over 7 bases. Germline V lookup: CDR1 LNHDA, CDR2 SQIVND (reference sequence). CDR3 size: 14 residues. J gave up 0 bases and V 11 bases, and 6 bases lay outside the gene matches. The CDR3 DNA is TGTGCCTGCTCCGGGACAGCGAACACCGGGGAGCTGTTTTTT. It codes for CACSGTANTGELFF.

The chain carries TRBV5-1 and TRBJ2-1; 7 bases match TRBD2. This CDR3 contains 16 residues. Germline V lookup: CDR1 SGHRS, CDR2 YFSETQ. The trim removed 0 bases at V and 5 bases at J, leaving 8 bases unmatched. The CDR3 region has the DNA TGCGCCAGCAGCTTGGCTAGCGGAAGCAAAGACAATGAGCAGTTCTTC. Translating gives CASSLASGSKDNEQFF. Together with reference TRBV5-1 and TRBJ2-1, the CDR3 gives the full variable domain: KAGVTQTPRYLIKTRGQQVTLSCSPISGHRSVSWYQQTPGQGLQFLFEYFSETQRNKGNFPGRFSGRQFSNSRSEMNVSTLELGDSALYLCASSLASGSKDNEQFFGPGTRLTVL.

The chain has TRBV5-4 and TRBJ1-1; 7 nucleotides match TRBD1. Trimming removed 6 bases from V and 4 bases from J; junction bases left unmatched: 9. The CDR3 sequence is 14 residues long. The germline V gene encodes CDR1 SGHNT and CDR2 YYREEE (reference sequence). The CDR3 DNA reads as TGTGCCAGCACTGAAGCGGACAGGCCCACTGAAGCTTTCTTT. As protein: CASTEADRPTEAFF.

The chain carries TRBV7-9 and TRBJ1-1; 7 nucleotides agree with TRBD1. The V gene's germline CDR1 is SEHNR and CDR2 FQNEAQ (reference sequence). The CDR3 has 15 amino acids. Unmatched junction bases numbered 10, after V lost 1 base and J lost 8 bases. CDR3 nucleotides: TGTGCCAGCAGCTTAGTTGGGGACAGTCCTGACGAAGCTTTCTTT. It translates to CASSLVGDSPDEAFF.

V is TRBV5-1 and J is TRBJ1-5; D call uncertain. Per germline, CDR1 SGHRS and CDR2 YFSETQ. V was pared by 4 bases and J by 6 bases, with 8 bases between. This CDR3 region has 12 residues. The CDR3 region is CASSPEGQPQHF. The CDR3 bases are TGCGCCAGCAGCCCGGAAGGTCAGCCCCAGCATTTT.

The rearrangement joins TRBV6-5 to TRBJ2-1; TRBD2 might be the D (6 bases). Germline values: CDR1 MNHEY, CDR2 SVGAGI. CDR3 size: 14 residues. Trimming shortened V by 1 base and J by 7 bases, and 11 bases separated the two germline ends. CDR3 amino acids: CASSYFRGTNEQFF. The CDR3 DNA reads as TGTGCCAGCAGTTACTTTCGAGGGACTAATGAGCAGTTCTTC.

The chain carries TRBV5-8 and TRBJ2-7; D is undetermined. CDR1 is SGHTS and CDR2 is YDEGEE in the germline V gene. The length of the CDR3 is 13 residues. Trimming took 0 bases from V and 5 from J, leaving 9 bases between them. The CDR3 DNA reads TGTGCCAGCAGCTTGGATTTGTCCCACGAGCAGTACTTC. Translating gives CASSLDLSHEQYF.

The chain couples TRBV29-1 to TRBJ1-2; D remains unclear. The CDR3 has 13 amino acids. V lost 7 bases and J 3 bases, leaving 15 bases between the germline ends. The germline CDR1 and CDR2 sequences are SQVTM and ANQGSEA. DNA of the CDR3: TGCAGCGCGGAAGGGATGATAGACTATGGCTACACCTTC. Its translation is CSAEGMIDYGYTF. Full variable domain (missing parts from reference TRBV29-1 and TRBJ1-2): SAVISQKPSRDICQRGTSLTIQCQVDSQVTMMFWYRQQPGQSLTLIATANQGSEATYESGFVIDKFPISRPNLTFSTLTVSNMSPEDSSIYLCSAEGMIDYGYTFGSGTRLTVV.

In its sample, this clone was seen a few times. The chain joins TRBV19 to TRBJ2-7; D call uncertain. The CDR3 spans 16 residues. Between the trimmed V and J ends, which lost 10 bases and 4 bases, there was a span of 26 bases. From germline, CDR1 is LNHDA and CDR2 SQIVND (reference sequence). The CDR3 region has the DNA TGTGCCACCTCGATACTCCACAGCGTACAAACGTACGAGCAGTACTTC. Translating gives CATSILHSVQTYEQYF.

V and J are TRBV6-4 and TRBJ1-2; D is unresolved. The germline gives CDR1 MRHNA, CDR2 SNTAGT. Trimming left V 4 bases short and J 0 bases short, with 6 bases between. This CDR3 spans 13 amino acids. The CDR3 here is CASSVRPNYGYTF. The CDR3 DNA follows: TGTGCCAGCAGTGTCCGGCCTAACTATGGCTACACCTTC.

The chain links TRBV29-1 to TRBJ1-3; D uncertain. The CDR3 has 13 residues. Germline lookup yields CDR1 SQVTM and CDR2 ANQGSEA. Trimming stripped 4 bases from V and 8 bases from J, with 15 bases between. This chain's CDR3 is CSVVVPATDTIYF. The DNA for the CDR3 is TGCAGCGTTGTAGTCCCTGCGACTGACACCATATATTTT.

The chain employs TRBV6-5 and TRBJ2-5; D is unresolved. Trimming took 6 bases from V and 3 from J, leaving 5 bases between them. The CDR3 is 11 residues long. Germline V gene lookup returns CDR1 MNHEY and CDR2 SVGAGI. Here the CDR3 reads CASSLKETQYF. CDR3 sequence (DNA): TGTGCCAGCAGCCTAAAAGAGACCCAGTACTTC.

The chain joins TRBV27 to TRBJ2-7, with D maybe TRBD1 (6 bases). CDR3 size: 14 residues. Trimming removed 5 bases from V and 0 bases from J, with 11 bases in between. Germline V lookup: CDR1 MNHEY, CDR2 SMNVEV (reference sequence). The CDR3 DNA reads TGTGCCAGCAGTCAGGACAGAAACTCCTACGAGCAGTACTTC. Translation gives CASSQDRNSYEQYF.

As to this clone: Distinct nucleotide sequences in the sample also encode this CDR3. V is TRBV14 and J is TRBJ2-7; D is unresolved. The length of the CDR3 is 11 residues. V shed 3 bases and J shed 2 bases, with 2 bases lying between them. Germline CDR1 SGHDN, CDR2 FVKESK. This CDR3 is CASSQTYEQYF. CDR3 bases: TGTGCCAGCAGCCAGACCTACGAGCAGTACTTC.

The chain links TRBV18 to TRBJ1-2; no definite D call. The length of the CDR3 is 15 residues. The V end lost 1 base, the J end lost 3 bases, and 12 bases lay between the germline ends. Germline V gives CDR1 KGHSH, CDR2 LQKENI. Written as DNA, the CDR3 is TGTGCCAGCTCACCACTAGATTCCTCCGACTATGGCTACACCTTC. Its protein product is CASSPLDSSDYGYTF.

This clone has only one observation. This chain links TRBV15 with TRBJ2-1; D is unresolved. The V gene's germline CDR1 is LNHNV and CDR2 YYDKDF (reference sequence). V was pared by 0 bases and J by 7 bases, with 4 bases between. The CDR3 loop spans 12 amino acids. CDR3 nucleotides: TGTGCCACCAGCAGAGATACAAATGAGCAGTTCTTC. It encodes CATSRDTNEQFF.

V and J are TRBV4-1 and TRBJ2-2; 9 bases line up with TRBD2. V dropped 3 bases and J dropped 7; count of bases not matched to a gene: 12. The CDR3 length is 17 residues. Germline CDR1 reads MGHRA; CDR2 reads YSYEKL. CDR3 sequence: CASSQGVAGVQYGELFF. The CDR3 DNA follows: TGCGCCAGCAGCCAGGGGGTAGCGGGAGTCCAGTACGGGGAGCTGTTTTTT.

This sequence joins TRBV5-1 and TRBJ2-3; 13 nucleotides match TRBD2. Looked up from germline, CDR1 is SGHRS and CDR2 is YFSETQ. Trimming removed 4 bases from V and 1 base from J; junction bases left unmatched: 9. The CDR3 has 18 residues. The CDR3 region is CASSGGRLAGGGTDTQYF. CDR3 sequence (DNA): TGCGCCAGCAGCGGAGGAAGACTAGCGGGAGGAGGCACAGATACGCAGTATTTT. The complete variable domain, with remaining parts taken from reference TRBV5-1 and TRBJ2-3, reads KAGVTQTPRYLIKTRGQQVTLSCSPISGHRSVSWYQQTPGQGLQFLFEYFSETQRNKGNFPGRFSGRQFSNSRSEMNVSTLELGDSALYLCASSGGRLAGGGTDTQYFGPGTRLTVL.